Presented here are 5 T cell receptor beta chains from one specimen sequenced in a study of cytomegalovirus exposure and HLA in healthy donors. Data came from immunoSEQ multiplex PCR; TCRdb stores just in-frame clones and leaves some out. The sample has some 78,000 clones; about 96% are singletons. The sample consisted of PBMCs. These receptors were collected from a man between 18 and 35 years old in good health and CMV-seropositive.

The chain employs TRBV28 and TRBJ2-5; possibly TRBD1 for D (5 bases). Trimming removed 2 bases from V and 7 bases from J, with 5 bases in between. Germline lookup yields CDR1 MDHEN and CDR2 SYDVKM. The length of the CDR3 is 11 residues. The CDR3 nucleotides are TGTGCCAGCAGTTTAAGGGGGACCCAGTACTTC. Translated: CASSLRGTQYF.

CDR3 nucleotides: TGTGCCAGCAGCCTCACTAGCGGGAGTCTCTATGAGCAGTACTTC. Translation: CASSLTSGSLYEQYF. The chain has TRBV5-4 and TRBJ2-7, with 11 bases lining up with TRBD2. This CDR3 spans 15 amino acids. With V trimmed by 4 bases and J by 7 bases, 10 bases remained unmatched. CDR1 and CDR2 (germline): SGHNT, YYREEE (reference sequence).

The chain links TRBV28 to TRBJ2-3; TRBD1 aligns across 7 bases. V lost 6 bases and J lost 2; bases outside the gene matches: 11. This CDR3 spans 16 amino acids. CDR1 MDHEN and CDR2 SYDVKM come from the germline V gene. This CDR3 is CASRDGTDSFTDTQYF. In DNA, the CDR3 is TGTGCCAGCAGGGACGGGACAGACAGCTTCACAGATACGCAGTATTTT.

The chain links TRBV18 to TRBJ1-1; no firm D call. Trimming stripped 3 bases from V and 5 bases from J, with 7 bases between. Germline loops: CDR1 KGHSH, CDR2 LQKENI. The CDR3 contains 12 residues. CDR3 in DNA: TGTGCCAGCTCACCTTCAGCGACTGAAGCTTTCTTT. Its translation: CASSPSATEAFF.

Comment on this clone: This same CDR3 is encoded by further DNA sequences in the sample. The V gene is TRBV2, the J gene TRBJ2-7, with 10 bases aligning to TRBD1. The CDR3 sequence is 14 residues long. V lost 7 bases to trimming and J lost 6 bases; unmatched junction nucleotides: 9. Germline loops: CDR1 SNHLY, CDR2 FYNNEI. The CDR3 nucleotides read TGTGCCAGCATCCGACAGGGGGCCCCTTCCGAGCAGTACTTC. It codes for CASIRQGAPSEQYF.